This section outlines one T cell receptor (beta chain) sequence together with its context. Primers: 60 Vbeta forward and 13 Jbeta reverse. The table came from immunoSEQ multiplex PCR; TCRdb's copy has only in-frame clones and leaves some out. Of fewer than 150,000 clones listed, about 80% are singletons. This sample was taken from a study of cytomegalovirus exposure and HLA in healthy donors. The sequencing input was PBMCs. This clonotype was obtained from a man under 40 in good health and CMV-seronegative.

CDR3 nucleotides: TGTGCCAGCAGCCGCGACAGGGCTGGCTACACCTTC. Translating it yields CASSRDRAGYTF. The chain combines TRBV6-1 with TRBJ1-2; 7 bases match TRBD1. The CDR3 totals 12 residues. The germline gives CDR1 MNHNS, CDR2 SASEGT. Germline trimming cut 6 bases from V and 7 bases from J; bases unmatched to any gene: 5.